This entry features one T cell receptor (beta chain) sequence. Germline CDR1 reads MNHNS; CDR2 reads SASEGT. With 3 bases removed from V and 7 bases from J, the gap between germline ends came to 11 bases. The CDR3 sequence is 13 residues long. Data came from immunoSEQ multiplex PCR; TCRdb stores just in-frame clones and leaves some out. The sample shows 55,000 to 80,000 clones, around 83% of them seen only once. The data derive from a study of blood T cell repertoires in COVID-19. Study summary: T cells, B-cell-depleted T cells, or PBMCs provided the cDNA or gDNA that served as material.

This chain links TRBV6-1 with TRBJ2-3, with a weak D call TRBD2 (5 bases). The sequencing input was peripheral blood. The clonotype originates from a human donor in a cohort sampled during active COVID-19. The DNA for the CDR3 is TGTGCCAGCAGTGATGTAACTAGACATACGCAGTATTTT. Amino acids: CASSDVTRHTQYF.